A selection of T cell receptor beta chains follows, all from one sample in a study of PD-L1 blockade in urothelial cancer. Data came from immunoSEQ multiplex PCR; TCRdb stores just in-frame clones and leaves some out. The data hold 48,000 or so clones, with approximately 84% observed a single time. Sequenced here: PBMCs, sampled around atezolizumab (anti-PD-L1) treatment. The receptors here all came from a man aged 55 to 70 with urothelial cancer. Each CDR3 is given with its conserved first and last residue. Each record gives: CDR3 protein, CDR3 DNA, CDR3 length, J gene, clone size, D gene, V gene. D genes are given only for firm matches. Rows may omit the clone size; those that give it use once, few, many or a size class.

CDR3 protein: CASSYGLVGGLNTQYF
CDR3 DNA: TGTGCCAGCAGTTACGGGTTGGTGGGGGGGCTGAATACGCAGTATTTT
CDR3 length: 16
J gene: TRBJ2-3
clone size: NA
D gene: NA
V gene: TRBV6-5

CDR3 protein: CASSLGGIFSDTQYF
CDR3 DNA: TGTGCCAGCAGCTTAGGGGGCATATTCTCAGATACGCAGTATTTT
CDR3 length: 15
J gene: TRBJ2-3
clone size: NA
D gene: NA
V gene: TRBV7-9

CDR3 protein: CASRTGGLAEAFF
CDR3 DNA: TGTGCAAGTCGCACAGGGGGCCTGGCTGAAGCTTTCTTT
CDR3 length: 13
J gene: TRBJ1-1
clone size: NA
D gene: NA
V gene: TRBV12-2

CDR3 protein: CASSVGRGGIYEQYF
CDR3 DNA: TGTGCCAGCAGCGTAGGTCGCGGGGGTATCTACGAGCAGTACTTC
CDR3 length: 15
J gene: TRBJ2-7
clone size: NA
D gene: TRBD2
V gene: TRBV5-4

CDR3 protein: CATSRDEVTGKNEKLFF
CDR3 DNA: TGTGCCACCAGCAGAGATGAGGTGACAGGGAAAAACGAAAAACTGTTTTTT
CDR3 length: 17
J gene: TRBJ1-4
clone size: NA
D gene: TRBD1
V gene: TRBV15

CDR3 protein: CASSQGTGAQPQHF
CDR3 DNA: TGTGCCAGCTCACAAGGGACAGGGGCTCAGCCCCAGCATTTT
CDR3 length: 14
J gene: TRBJ1-5
clone size: NA
D gene: TRBD1
V gene: TRBV18

CDR3 protein: CASSLTLLAGGTSTQYF
CDR3 DNA: TGTGCCAGCAGCTTAACCTTGCTAGCGGGGGGAACAAGTACGCAGTATTTT
CDR3 length: 17
J gene: TRBJ2-3
clone size: NA
D gene: TRBD2
V gene: TRBV7-3

CDR3 protein: CASSSPPGGTPYEQYF
CDR3 DNA: TGTGCCAGCAGCTCTCCCCCGGGGGGGACTCCCTACGAGCAGTACTTC
CDR3 length: 16
J gene: TRBJ2-7
clone size: NA
D gene: TRBD2
V gene: TRBV7-9

CDR3 protein: CASSLRLAGGLNTGELFF
CDR3 DNA: TGTGCCAGCAGCCTGAGACTAGCGGGGGGGTTGAACACCGGGGAGCTGTTTTTT
CDR3 length: 18
J gene: TRBJ2-2
clone size: NA
D gene: TRBD2
V gene: TRBV7-2

CDR3 protein: CASSERLAYNEQFF
CDR3 DNA: TGTGCCAGCAGTGAAAGACTAGCGTACAATGAGCAGTTCTTC
CDR3 length: 14
J gene: TRBJ2-1
clone size: NA
D gene: TRBD2
V gene: TRBV2

CDR3 protein: CASSEGRANNQPQHF
CDR3 DNA: TGTGCCAGCAGTGAGGGCAGGGCTAACAATCAGCCCCAGCATTTT
CDR3 length: 15
J gene: TRBJ1-5
clone size: NA
D gene: NA
V gene: TRBV6-1

CDR3 protein: CASSYSWTGRQETQYF
CDR3 DNA: TGTGCCAGCAGTTACTCTTGGACAGGACGCCAAGAGACCCAGTACTTC
CDR3 length: 16
J gene: TRBJ2-5
clone size: NA
D gene: TRBD1
V gene: TRBV6-5

CDR3 protein: CASSPPIGTLDGAFF
CDR3 DNA: TGTGCCAGCTCACCCCCTATAGGGACACTCGACGGCGCTTTCTTT
CDR3 length: 15
J gene: TRBJ1-1
clone size: NA
D gene: NA
V gene: TRBV18

CDR3 protein: CASSEFGQGSSALAKNIQYF
CDR3 DNA: TGTGCCAGCAGTGAGTTTGGACAGGGTTCTTCGGCGCTAGCCAAAAACATTCAGTACTTC
CDR3 length: 20
J gene: TRBJ2-4
clone size: once
D gene: TRBD1
V gene: TRBV27

CDR3 protein: CSAERQGVGELFF
CDR3 DNA: TGCAGCGCCGAAAGACAGGGAGTGGGGGAGCTGTTTTTT
CDR3 length: 13
J gene: TRBJ2-2
clone size: NA
D gene: TRBD1
V gene: TRBV29-1

CDR3 protein: CASSPLRGGYEQYF
CDR3 DNA: TGTGCCAGCAGCCCCCTGAGGGGAGGGTACGAGCAGTACTTC
CDR3 length: 14
J gene: TRBJ2-7
clone size: NA
D gene: TRBD2
V gene: TRBV27

CDR3 protein: CASSYEASVDTQYF
CDR3 DNA: TGTGCCAGCAGTTACGAAGCGTCTGTAGATACGCAGTATTTT
CDR3 length: 14
J gene: TRBJ2-3
clone size: NA
D gene: NA
V gene: TRBV6-5

CDR3 protein: CASSQDRGQGLNF
CDR3 DNA: TGCGCCAGCAGCCAAGATAGGGGACAGGGCCTCAACTTC
CDR3 length: 13
J gene: TRBJ2-7
clone size: NA
D gene: TRBD1
V gene: TRBV4-3

CDR3 protein: CASSVARDTTQETQYF
CDR3 DNA: TGTGCCAGCAGCGTAGCCCGGGACACAACTCAAGAGACCCAGTACTTC
CDR3 length: 16
J gene: TRBJ2-5
clone size: once
D gene: NA
V gene: TRBV9

CDR3 protein: CASSQGGRTDTQYF
CDR3 DNA: TGCGCCAGCAGCCAAGGCGGGAGGACAGATACGCAGTATTTT
CDR3 length: 14
J gene: TRBJ2-3
clone size: once
D gene: TRBD2
V gene: TRBV4-1

CDR3 protein: CASSQASVGEQYF
CDR3 DNA: TGCGCCAGCAGCCAAGCTAGCGTTGGCGAGCAGTACTTC
CDR3 length: 13
J gene: TRBJ2-7
clone size: NA
D gene: NA
V gene: TRBV4-3

CDR3 protein: CASSLDRSYNEQFF
CDR3 DNA: TGTGCCAGCAGCTTGGACAGATCCTACAATGAGCAGTTCTTC
CDR3 length: 14
J gene: TRBJ2-1
clone size: NA
D gene: NA
V gene: TRBV5-5

CDR3 protein: CASRSLSSTDTQYF
CDR3 DNA: TGTGCCAGTCGGTCCTTAAGTAGTACAGATACGCAGTATTTT
CDR3 length: 14
J gene: TRBJ2-3
clone size: NA
D gene: NA
V gene: TRBV6-1

CDR3 protein: CASSFQGASYEQYF
CDR3 DNA: TGCGCCAGCAGCTTCCAGGGGGCTTCCTACGAGCAGTACTTC
CDR3 length: 14
J gene: TRBJ2-7
clone size: NA
D gene: TRBD1
V gene: TRBV5-1

CDR3 protein: CASSVDRGRNTEAFF
CDR3 DNA: TGTGCCAGCAGTGTGGACAGGGGACGGAACACTGAAGCTTTCTTT
CDR3 length: 15
J gene: TRBJ1-1
clone size: NA
D gene: TRBD1
V gene: TRBV28

CDR3 protein: CASSQEILAGGETQYF
CDR3 DNA: TGTGCCAGCAGCCAAGAAATTTTAGCGGGGGGAGAGACCCAGTACTTC
CDR3 length: 16
J gene: TRBJ2-5
clone size: NA
D gene: TRBD2
V gene: TRBV4-2

CDR3 protein: CASSPNTGINTEAFF
CDR3 DNA: TGTGCCAGCTCACCTAATACAGGGATAAACACTGAAGCTTTCTTT
CDR3 length: 15
J gene: TRBJ1-1
clone size: few
D gene: NA
V gene: TRBV18

CDR3 protein: CASSLEGDNEKLFF
CDR3 DNA: TGTGCCAGCAGTTTGGAGGGAGACAATGAAAAACTGTTTTTT
CDR3 length: 14
J gene: TRBJ1-4
clone size: NA
D gene: NA
V gene: TRBV2

CDR3 protein: CASSLAPDNYEQYF
CDR3 DNA: TGTGCCAGCAGCTTAGCTCCGGACAACTACGAGCAGTACTTC
CDR3 length: 14
J gene: TRBJ2-7
clone size: NA
D gene: NA
V gene: TRBV11-3

CDR3 protein: CASSLSGPSSYEQYF
CDR3 DNA: TGTGCCAGCAGCTTAAGCGGCCCTTCCTCATACGAGCAGTACTTC
CDR3 length: 15
J gene: TRBJ2-7
clone size: NA
D gene: NA
V gene: TRBV7-2

CDR3 protein: CASSLGGHLSYNSPLHF
CDR3 DNA: TGTGCCAGCAGCTTAGGGGGACACCTCTCCTATAATTCACCCCTCCACTTT
CDR3 length: 17
J gene: TRBJ1-6
clone size: NA
D gene: NA
V gene: TRBV11-2

CDR3 protein: CASSPTTVSYEQYF
CDR3 DNA: TGTGCCAGCAGTCCAACGACAGTGTCCTACGAGCAGTACTTC
CDR3 length: 14
J gene: TRBJ2-7
clone size: NA
D gene: NA
V gene: TRBV2